Included here is one TCR beta chain sequence, with context. Its cognate antigen is unknown. This sample stems from a study of cytomegalovirus exposure and HLA in healthy donors. Findings and limits, study-wide: The listing of 150 to 200 TCR beta chains classed them as cytomegalovirus-associated. TCR beta chain V- and J-gene trimming was linked, in a later analysis, to a missense variant in DCLRE1C. Reports indicate that TCR beta sequences accurately predicted the HLA-A and HLA-B alleles of most subjects.

The PCR used 60 Vbeta and 13 Jbeta primers. Method: immunoSEQ multiplex PCR; TCRdb's copy keeps in-frame clones and lacks some. The sample consists of approximately 150,000 clones, roughly 65% of them appearing once. Sequenced input: PBMCs. This TCR derives from a man in his sixties in good health and CMV-seronegative.

The CDR3 reads CASRSSGRAFDIQYF. The CDR3 bases are TGTGCCAGCAGATCGAGCGGGAGGGCCTTTGACATTCAGTACTTC. The chain is built from TRBV7-9 and TRBJ2-4; 10 nucleotides align to TRBD2. After removal of 6 bases from V and 8 bases from J, the junction contained 10 bases not matched to a gene. The CDR3 spans 15 residues. CDR1 and CDR2 from the germline V gene are SEHNR and FQNEAQ (reference sequence).